This T cell receptor beta chain originates from a study of blood T cell repertoires in COVID-19. Each participant's cohort was designated according to participant-reported clinical history. The J segment lost 4 bases and the V segment lost 2 bases, leaving 6 bases of the junction unmatched. The germline gives CDR1 ENHRY, CDR2 SYGVKD. This CDR3 has 15 residues. Original data processing: From reference gene primer amplification, estimates of nucleated cell counts were derived. Repertoires were generated with immunoSEQ multiplex PCR, while TCRdb's copy carries only in-frame clones and drops some. V, J and clone size derive from that table, while D and trimming were established from the DNA sequence. The repertoire includes some 300,000 clones, about 90% of them detected once, and 0.9% to 1.2% sits in the top ten.

The sequenced sample was PBMCs or T cells enriched from blood (not recorded which). The chain has TRBV10-3 and TRBJ2-7; 9 bases map to TRBD2. The sequence was collected from a woman aged 30 to 39 who had recovered from COVID-19. In DNA, the CDR3 is TGTGCCATCAGTGAGAATAGCGGGGGACTTTACGAGCAGTACTTC. This translates into CAISENSGGLYEQYF.